This T cell receptor (beta chain) was sequenced for a study of shared clonotypes between healthy human individuals. The V end lost 5 bases, the J end lost 2 bases, and 12 bases lay between the germline ends. CDR1 and CDR2 from the germline V gene are MNHNS and SASEGT. The CDR3 runs to 14 residues. A few counts support this clone. Donors, without exception, were Caucasian adults residing in Nashville, Tennessee. Authors' analysis steps: ImmunoSEQ sequences covered only the junction and lacked quality scores; filtering therefore differed. Profiled with immunoSEQ multiplex PCR; TCRdb holds only in-frame clones, not every one. V and J calls and clone size are those listed in that table; D and trimming were worked out from the DNA. The sample includes 950,000 to 1,100,000 clones, under 80% of them seen just once.

This sequence originates from a man between 18 and 29 years old in good health. V and J are TRBV6-1 and TRBJ1-1, with D possibly being TRBD1 (5 bases). The sequenced material came from memory CD4+ T cells sorted from blood. The sample's subset: CD45RA-negative fraction. The CDR3 reads CASSTGLYNTEAFF. CDR3 nucleotides: TGTGCCAGCAGTACAGGACTCTACAACACTGAAGCTTTCTTT.